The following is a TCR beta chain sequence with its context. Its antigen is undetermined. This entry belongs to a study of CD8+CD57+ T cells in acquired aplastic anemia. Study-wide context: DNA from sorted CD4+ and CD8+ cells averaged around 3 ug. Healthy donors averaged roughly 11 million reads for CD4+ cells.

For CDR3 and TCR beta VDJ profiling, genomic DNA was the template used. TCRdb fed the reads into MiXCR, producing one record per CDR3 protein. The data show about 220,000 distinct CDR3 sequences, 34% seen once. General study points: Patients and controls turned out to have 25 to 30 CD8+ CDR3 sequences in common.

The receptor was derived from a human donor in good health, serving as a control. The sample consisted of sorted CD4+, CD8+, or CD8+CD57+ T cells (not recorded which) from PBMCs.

The CDR3 DNA follows: TGTGCCAGCAGCCAGGGGGGGACAACTAATGAAAAACTGTTTTTT. This translates into CASSQGGTTNEKLFF. The V and J genes are TRBV12-3 or TRBV12-4 and TRBJ1-4, with 7 bases fitting TRBD1. This CDR3 is built from 15 residues. Trimming took 6 bases from V and 0 from J; bases not matched to a gene: 4.